This T cell receptor (beta chain) comes out of a study of T cells expressing NK-cell markers. Study details: Sorted T-cell subsets CD3+CD56+NKG2C+, CD3+CD56+NKG2C- and CD3+CD56-NKG2C+ were TCR beta-sequenced.

Broader study findings: NKG2C+ dominant clonotypes from 5 to 7 donors made up roughly 1.0-7.0% of CD8+ T cells.

As concerns this clonotype: Its antigen remains unknown.

TCRdb derives one entry per CDR3 protein from the 5' RACE reads, leaving out DNA. This sample's table has 550,000 to 600,000 distinct CDR3 sequences. The CDR3 length is 14 residues. The germline V gene has CDR1 DFQATT and CDR2 SNEGSKA (reference sequence). V gene TRBV20-1 combines with J gene TRBJ2-5; there is no DNA to check the TCRdb D call of TRBD1. Source material: blood T cells: a sorted CD56 or NKG2C T cell subset, CD4+ or CD8+ T cells, or bulk PBMC T cells (not recorded which). This clonotype originated in a man aged 18 to 30 in good health. The CDR3 reads CSASLAFSQETQYF.